A single sample gave rise to the 9 T cell receptor beta chains below, sequenced in a study of blood T cells in healthy people across ages. Together with a sample-barcoded 5' primer, a J-beta primer mix was included in a second PCR lasting about 7 to 11 cycles. MiXCR was run by TCRdb on the 5' RACE reads, yielding one entry per CDR3 protein. The data show hundreds of thousands of distinct CDR3 sequences, under 25% seen once. Sequenced input: blood. These receptors originate from a man aged 65 to 79 in good health.

J is TRBJ2-3 and V is TRBV6-2 or TRBV6-3; 9 nucleotides match TRBD2. Germline V gene sequence: CDR1 MNHEY, CDR2 SVGEGT. Unmatched junction bases numbered 6, after V lost 4 bases and J lost 1 base. The CDR3 sequence is 16 residues long. CDR3 residues: CASSLLRTSGTDTQYF. The CDR3, as DNA: TGTGCCAGCAGTTTACTCAGGACTAGCGGCACAGATACGCAGTATTTT.

V and J are TRBV3-1 and TRBJ2-3, with 14 bases lining up with TRBD2. V was pared by 4 bases and J by 6 bases, with 3 bases of the junction left unmatched. CDR3 length: 15 amino acids. Per germline, CDR1 LGHDT and CDR2 YNNKEL (reference sequence). CDR3 DNA: TGTGCCAGCAGCCTAGGGACTAGCGGGGGCGATACGCAGTATTTT. Protein product: CASSLGTSGGDTQYF.

This chain joins TRBV10-3 and TRBJ1-1; TRBD1 is a possible D gene (5 bases). V dropped 0 bases and J dropped 5 bases, with 10 bases sitting between them. The germline CDR1 and CDR2 sequences are ENHRY and SYGVKD. The CDR3 runs 14 residues. The CDR3 spells CAISESLQGTEAFF. The DNA of the CDR3 is TGTGCCATCAGTGAGTCATTGCAGGGTACTGAAGCTTTCTTT.

V and J are TRBV3-1 and TRBJ1-3, with a tentative D call TRBD1 (5 bases). In germline, CDR1 is LGHDT, CDR2 YNNKEL (reference sequence). This CDR3 spans 14 amino acids. V lost 3 bases and J 0 bases, leaving 6 bases between the germline ends. The CDR3 reads CASSQRGSGNTIYF. DNA for the CDR3: TGTGCCAGCAGCCAGAGGGGCTCTGGAAACACCATATATTTT. Drawing the rest from reference TRBV3-1 and TRBJ1-3, the complete variable domain is DTAVSQTPKYLVTQMGNDKSIKCEQNLGHDTMYWYKQDSKKFLKIMFSYNNKELIINETVPNRFSPKSPDKAHLNLHINSLELGDSAVYFCASSQRGSGNTIYFGEGSWLTVV.

This clonotype has a count of ten or more. This CDR3 is CASSPRMETQYF. The DNA of the CDR3 is TGTGCCAGCAGCCCCCGTATGGAGACCCAGTACTTC. The J gene is TRBJ2-5, the V gene TRBV13; D gene unclear. Germline assignment: CDR1 PRHDT and CDR2 FYEKMQ (reference sequence). V dropped 5 bases and J dropped 5 bases, with 9 bases sitting between them. This CDR3 contains 12 residues.

Concerning this clonotype itself: An end of the junction does not agree with germline; a read error may underlie this. This chain links TRBV20-1 with TRBJ2-1; TRBD2 aligns across 7 bases. The CDR3 totals 11 residues. In germline, CDR1 is DFQATT, CDR2 SNEGSKA (reference sequence). CDR3 nucleotide sequence: TGCAGTGCATGGGACTACGATGAGCAGTTCTTC. It yields the protein CSAWDYDEQFF.

This clonotype was detected only a few times. The V and J genes are TRBV9 and TRBJ2-5; 7 nucleotides line up with TRBD1. The closer fit of TRBJ2-1 to the DNA end suggests the J call may be wrong. CDR1 and CDR2 from the germline V gene are SGDLS and YYNGEE. This CDR3 is 15 amino acids long. CDR3 protein: CASSRGGQENNEQFF. The CDR3 DNA sequence: TGTGCCAGCAGTCGCGGAGGACAGGAAAACAATGAGCAGTTCTTC.

This clonotype was detected only a few times. The chain uses TRBV13 and TRBJ2-5; D may correspond to TRBD1 or TRBD2 (5 bases each). The J call may not be correct, given that the DNA end is closer to TRBJ2-1. CDR3 length equals 15 residues. The germline CDR1 and CDR2 sequences are PRHDT and FYEKMQ (reference sequence). The CDR3 DNA reads as TGTGCCAGCAGCCTTAGGACTTTTGGGGCCTCTGAGCAGTTCTTC. Its translation is CASSLRTFGASEQFF.

This clonotype occurred a few times. The V and J genes are TRBV28 and TRBJ2-5, with TRBD1 as a possible D gene (6 bases). The CDR3 is made up of 13 amino acids. Germline CDR1 reads MDHEN; CDR2 reads SYDVKM. Deletions cut 3 bases from V and 6 bases from J, with 11 bases between. Here the CDR3 DNA reads TGTGCCAGCAGTTTTGAGGGGGTAAAGACCCAGTACTTC. The encoded protein is CASSFEGVKTQYF.